This T cell receptor (beta chain) was identified during a study of T cells in Graves' hyperthyroidism and ophthalmopathy. Findings and limits, study-wide: Most clonotypes that expanded in the thyroid above 0.001 also showed up in blood.

This clonotype was seen repeatedly, ten times or more. Antigen: not known. PBMCs stemmed from 10 ml fresh peripheral blood. Germline V gene lookup returns CDR1 SGHTA and CDR2 FQGNSA. The V and J ends lost 4 bases and 0 bases respectively, with 11 bases between them. The CDR3 runs to 15 residues. RNA transcripts served as the template for amplifying TCR beta CDR3 regions. Carried out on the TCR CDR3, a first-round RT-PCR used the HTBI primer set. TCRdb recomputed calls from the multiplex PCR reads with MiXCR, one row per CDR3 protein. The sample lists 250,000 to 300,000 distinct CDR3 sequences; less than 15% were seen once.

V is TRBV7-2 and J is TRBJ2-3; D is ambiguous. This receptor was identified in a woman aged 25 to 39 with Graves' hyperthyroidism that later progressed to Graves' ophthalmopathy. Sequencing was done on a sample of blood. The CDR3 sequence: CASSSYSLSTDTQYF. As DNA, the CDR3 is TGTGCCAGCAGCTCGTACAGCCTTAGCACAGATACGCAGTATTTT.